There are a few counts of the clone carrying this T cell receptor (beta chain). This sample is drawn from a study of blood T cells in healthy people across ages. With a J-beta primer mix and a sample-barcoded 5' primer, a second PCR ran about 7 to 12 cycles. Each cDNA molecule received a tag from a template-switch adaptor that had 12 random nucleotides. TCRdb ran MiXCR on the 5' RACE reads and lists one entry per CDR3 protein. The repertoire includes about 800,000 distinct CDR3 sequences, 25% of them detected once, and 3% to 4.5% sits in the top ten. J lost 10 bases, V lost 5 bases, and 14 bases had no gene match. Germline V gene data show CDR1 as WSHSY and CDR2 as SAAADI. This CDR3 has 16 residues. This sample was shared with a second study, whose subject was T cells of mothers and their children.

This rearrangement joins TRBV10-2 to TRBJ2-1; 10 nucleotides agree with TRBD2. The source of this sequence is a boy under 18 in good health. The sample was blood. The CDR3 DNA is TGCGCCAGCAGTTTAGCGGGAGGATCCGAATTCGCCGAGCAGTTCTTC. This encodes CASSLAGGSEFAEQFF.